These 18 T cell receptor beta chains were sequenced from one sample in a study of T-cell memory formation after mild COVID-19. TCRdb reprocessed the 5' RACE reads with MiXCR, giving one entry per CDR3 protein. Here the sample spans about 470,000 distinct CDR3 sequences, approximately 25% being singletons. Sequencing was done on a sample of PBMCs or a T cell subset sorted from them (not recorded which). The receptors stem from an adult woman who had mild COVID-19 (a few samples of this study predate the infection). Cell type and time point are not known.

This chain joins TRBV29-1 and TRBJ2-1; perhaps TRBD2 as D (5 bases). The CDR3 covers 12 residues. Per the germline V gene, CDR1 is SQVTM and CDR2 is ANQGSEA. V lost 5 bases, J lost 6 bases, and 11 bases lay in between. The CDR3 DNA reads TGCAGCGTTTTGGACTCGCTCAATGAGCAGTTCTTC. It specifies CSVLDSLNEQFF.

The genes are TRBV7-2 and TRBJ1-2, with D tentatively TRBD1 (5 bases). CDR3 length: 14 residues. The germline CDR1 and CDR2 sequences are SGHTA and FQGNSA. V gave up 1 base and J gave up 5 bases, with 11 bases separating them. The CDR3 nucleotides read TGTGCCAGCAGCTTAGAGGCGGGGCCATATGGCTACACCTTC. Protein product: CASSLEAGPYGYTF. The variable domain in full, with the rest retrieved from reference TRBV7-2 and TRBJ1-2, is GAGVSQSPSNKVTEKGKDVELRCDPISGHTALYWYRQSLGQGLEFLIYFQGNSAPDKSGLPSDRFSAERTGGSVSTLTIQRTQQEDSAVYLCASSLEAGPYGYTFGSGTRLTVV.

This clonotype turned up a few times. The V call is TRBV7-2, the J call TRBJ1-1; D remains unclear. V lost 1 base to trimming and J lost 3 bases, with 9 bases between them. The CDR3 spans 14 residues. Looked up from germline, CDR1 is SGHTA and CDR2 is FQGNSA. The chain's CDR3 is CASSLGAGYTEAFF. The CDR3 nucleotides read TGTGCCAGCAGCTTAGGGGCGGGATACACTGAAGCTTTCTTT.

The chain uses TRBV11-3 and TRBJ2-7; a possible D gene is TRBD2 (7 bases). The germline V gene has CDR1 SGHNT and CDR2 YENEEA. The CDR3 length is 15 residues. The V end lost 1 base, the J end lost 7 bases, and 17 bases lay between the germline ends. CDR3 DNA: TGTGCCAGCAGCTTAGGGGGGGGGCAGACGGGGGAGCAGTACTTC. Encoded protein: CASSLGGGQTGEQYF. Variable domain in full (rest from reference TRBV11-3 and TRBJ2-7): EAGVVQSPRYKIIEKKQPVAFWCNPISGHNTLYWYLQNLGQGPELLIRYENEEAVDDSQLPKDRFSAERLKGVDSTLKIQPAELGDSAVYLCASSLGGGQTGEQYFGPGTRLTVT.

The chain uses TRBV5-6 and TRBJ1-1; a possible D gene is TRBD1 (6 bases). Germline values: CDR1 SGHDT, CDR2 YYEEEE. CDR3 length: 14 residues. V was shortened by 4 bases and J by 5 bases, with 15 bases between the two germline ends. CDR3 DNA sequence: TGTGCCAGCAGCCCTAGACAGGTGGGGACTGAAGCTTTCTTT. Translating gives CASSPRQVGTEAFF.

The chain links TRBV28 to TRBJ2-1; perhaps TRBD2 as D (5 bases). This CDR3 spans 16 amino acids. CDR1 MDHEN and CDR2 SYDVKM come from the germline V gene. V was trimmed by 7 bases and J by 4 bases, leaving 20 bases between them. DNA for the CDR3: TGTGCCAGCAAAGCTACGGCGGAGGTGGGGTACAATGAGCAGTTCTTC. Encoded protein: CASKATAEVGYNEQFF.

The rearrangement links TRBV7-9 to TRBJ1-1; D possibly corresponds to TRBD1 (5 bases). Germline CDR1 reads SEHNR; CDR2 reads FQNEAQ (reference sequence). The CDR3 sequence is 16 residues long. V dropped 4 bases and J dropped 2 bases, with 17 bases sitting between them. Here the CDR3 reads CASSYLTGRENTEAFF. Here the CDR3 DNA reads TGTGCCAGCAGCTACCTTACGGGACGGGAAAACACTGAAGCTTTCTTT. Full variable domain (remainder filled in from reference TRBV7-9 and TRBJ1-1): DTGVSQNPRHKITKRGQNVTFRCDPISEHNRLYWYRQTLGQGPEFLTYFQNEAQLEKSRLLSDRFSAERPKGSFSTLEIQRTEQGDSAMYLCASSYLTGRENTEAFFGQGTRLTVV.

The V gene is TRBV27, the J gene TRBJ2-3; D perhaps matches TRBD1 (6 bases). The V end was cut by 4 bases, the J end by 2 bases, with 10 bases between. In germline, CDR1 is MNHEY, CDR2 SMNVEV (reference sequence). This CDR3 comprises 14 residues. The CDR3 nucleotides read TGTGCCAGCAGTTGGGGGCGAGCCACAGATACGCAGTATTTT. Translated: CASSWGRATDTQYF.

This rearrangement joins TRBV7-2 to TRBJ1-3; D is uncertain. This CDR3 comprises 16 residues. V lost 1 base to trimming and J lost 2 bases, with 12 bases between them. The germline gives CDR1 SGHTA, CDR2 FQGNSA. The CDR3 DNA follows: TGTGCCAGCAGCTTAGTGGATCCCTCCGCTGGAAACACCATATATTTT. Its protein is CASSLVDPSAGNTIYF.

The rearrangement links TRBV27 to TRBJ2-7; D perhaps matches TRBD1 (6 bases). CDR1 and CDR2 from the germline V gene are MNHEY and SMNVEV (reference sequence). V was clipped by 4 bases and J by 6 bases, with 25 bases between them. The CDR3 extends over 17 amino acids. In nucleotides, the CDR3 is TGTGCCAGCAGTTCTCTGGGACAAGTCGGACCTATCCCCGAGCAGTACTTC. Translating it yields CASSSLGQVGPIPEQYF.

In this sample, this clonotype turned up a few times. The chain has TRBV18 and TRBJ2-7; D call uncertain. V lost 3 bases and J lost 2, with 5 bases in between. CDR3 length: 12 amino acids. Germline loops: CDR1 KGHSH, CDR2 LQKENI. CDR3: CASSPVPYEQYF. The CDR3 nucleotides read TGTGCCAGCTCACCTGTCCCCTACGAGCAGTACTTC.

This clonotype was seen a handful of times. Here the CDR3 reads CASSWSASGSTDTQYF. The CDR3 region has the DNA TGTGCCAGCAGCTGGTCGGCTAGCGGAAGCACAGATACGCAGTATTTT. V is TRBV7-3 and J is TRBJ2-3; 7 positions agree with TRBD2. V dropped 4 bases and J dropped 0; count of bases not matched to a gene: 7. Germline V gene sequence: CDR1 SGHTA, CDR2 FQGTGA. The CDR3 runs 16 residues.

This clonotype was picked up a small number of times. The chain recombines TRBV5-5 with TRBJ1-4; weak D call: TRBD1 (5 bases). Germline CDR1 SGHKS, CDR2 YYEKEE (reference sequence). This CDR3 region has 14 residues. The V gene lost 1 base and the J gene lost 5 bases, with 9 bases spanning the gap. The CDR3 nucleotides are TGTGCCAGCAGCTTGTCGGGGGGGAATGAAAAACTGTTTTTT. Translating it yields CASSLSGGNEKLFF.

This chain joins TRBV20-1 and TRBJ2-7; 7 bases match TRBD2. CDR1 and CDR2 from the germline V gene are DFQATT and SNEGSKA (reference sequence). The V and J ends lost 6 bases and 6 bases, in that order; junction bases with no gene match: 11. The CDR3 extends over 13 amino acids. Here the CDR3 reads CSARAGWMGEQYF. Written as DNA, the CDR3 is TGCAGTGCGCGAGCGGGATGGATGGGCGAGCAGTACTTC.

This rearrangement joins TRBV15 to TRBJ2-1, with D perhaps given as TRBD1 or TRBD2 (5 bases each). This CDR3 contains 13 residues. From germline, CDR1 is LNHNV and CDR2 YYDKDF (reference sequence). V was cut by 5 bases and J by 9 bases, with 14 bases left in between. CDR3 loop: CATSGTTGTEQFF. DNA of the CDR3: TGTGCCACCAGCGGAACCACCGGGACTGAGCAGTTCTTC. The whole variable domain, remainder taken from reference TRBV15 and TRBJ2-1, is DAMVIQNPRYQVTQFGKPVTLSCSQTLNHNVMYWYQQKSSQAPKLLFHYYDKDFNNEADTPDNFQSRRPNTSFCFLDIRSPGLGDTAMYLCATSGTTGTEQFFGPGTRLTVL.

The gene calls are TRBV27 and TRBJ2-1, with TRBD2 identical over 9 bases. The CDR3 loop spans 16 amino acids. Germline V gene lookup returns CDR1 MNHEY and CDR2 SMNVEV (reference sequence). V shed 3 bases, J shed 1 base, and the junction held 4 bases outside the gene matches. CDR3 nucleotides: TGTGCCAGCAGTTTCAAGGGACTAGCTTCCTACAATGAGCAGTTCTTC. It is translated as CASSFKGLASYNEQFF.

This clonotype was picked up a small number of times. V and J are TRBV29-1 and TRBJ2-7, with D maybe TRBD1 (6 bases). Deletions cut 5 bases from V and 6 bases from J, with 14 bases between. Germline V gene data show CDR1 as SQVTM and CDR2 as ANQGSEA. There are 12 residues in the CDR3. CDR3 amino acids: CSVHDRFGEQYF. The DNA of the CDR3 is TGCAGCGTTCATGACAGGTTTGGCGAGCAGTACTTC.

This clonotype was detected only a few times. This chain connects TRBV12-3 or TRBV12-4 to TRBJ2-3; D might be TRBD2 (6 bases). V was cut by 6 bases and J by 7 bases, with 14 bases left in between. This CDR3 is built from 13 residues. CDR3 loop: CASSRGTDHTQYF. DNA of the CDR3: TGTGCCAGCAGCCGGGGGACCGATCATACGCAGTATTTT.